The 10 T cell receptor beta chains below come from one sample, sequenced in a study of T cell repertoires in cytomegalovirus infection. TCRdb reprocessed the reads via MiXCR and lists one record per CDR3 protein. The sample consists of hundreds of thousands of distinct CDR3 sequences, about 33% of them appearing once. The antigens of these receptors remain unknown. The material sequenced was cultured CD8+ T cells from PBMCs, taken from culture after CMV antigen stimulation. The receptors come from a human donor in good health (CMV status not recorded). Some clones in this sample may be carry-over from other donors' samples.

The chain is built from TRBV27 and TRBJ2-1; a possible D gene is TRBD1 (5 bases). V gave up 10 bases and J gave up 9 bases, with 22 bases separating them. This CDR3 is 14 amino acids long. Germline lookup yields CDR1 MNHEY and CDR2 SMNVEV (reference sequence). This CDR3 is CANRFPPQGGEQFF. The CDR3 region has the DNA TGTGCCAACAGGTTTCCCCCCCAGGGCGGTGAGCAGTTCTTC.

The rearrangement links TRBV6-5 to TRBJ2-4; 9 bases match TRBD1. Per the germline V gene, CDR1 is MNHEY and CDR2 is SVGAGI. CDR3 size: 14 residues. J gave up 6 bases and V 2 bases, and 2 bases lay outside the gene matches. The CDR3 DNA follows: TGTGCCAGCAGTTACGGGGGACAGGGAAACATTCAGTACTTC. Its protein product is CASSYGGQGNIQYF.

The chain links TRBV5-6 to TRBJ1-4; D possibly corresponds to TRBD1 (6 bases). The germline gives CDR1 SGHDT, CDR2 YYEEEE. The CDR3 consists of 18 residues. The ends were cut back, 0 bases at V and 4 bases at J, with 19 bases in the middle. CDR3 sequence: CASSLAFNTGPDNEKLFF. In DNA form, the CDR3 reads TGTGCCAGCAGCTTGGCCTTTAATACAGGGCCTGATAATGAAAAACTGTTTTTT.

This clonotype is a singleton in its sample. J is TRBJ1-1 and V is TRBV10-3; a possible D gene is TRBD1 (5 bases). Germline-derived CDR1 and CDR2 are ENHRY and SYGVKD. The CDR3 loop spans 16 amino acids. V shed 4 bases and J shed 0 bases, with 15 bases lying between them. The CDR3 here is CAISGGRNLMNTEAFF. The CDR3 DNA follows: TGTGCCATCAGTGGGGGACGGAACCTTATGAACACTGAAGCTTTCTTT.

This clonotype came up a few times. The V and J genes are TRBV19 and TRBJ1-1; D remains ambiguous. Trimming stripped 1 base from V and 1 base from J, with 19 bases between. The CDR3 is 18 amino acids. The V gene's germline CDR1 is LNHDA and CDR2 SQIVND (reference sequence). CDR3 in DNA: TGTGCCAGTAGTATAGCGCCCAGCAGTCCCACTCGGAACACTGAAGCTTTCTTT. This encodes CASSIAPSSPTRNTEAFF.

This chain connects TRBV4-3 to TRBJ1-1, with 9 bases lining up with TRBD1. The germline CDR1 and CDR2 sequences are LGHNA and YSLEER. The CDR3 is 16 residues long. V shed 0 bases, J shed 7 bases, and the junction held 9 bases outside the gene matches. CDR3 protein: CASSQDMGQGVVEAFF. The DNA for the CDR3 is TGCGCCAGCAGCCAAGATATGGGACAGGGCGTTGTTGAAGCTTTCTTT.

This clonotype was seen many times. This chain joins TRBV7-2 and TRBJ2-7; D not certain. Germline CDR1 is SGHTA and CDR2 is FQGNSA. This CDR3 is 13 amino acids long. V lost 5 bases to trimming and J lost 0 bases, with 8 bases between them. The CDR3 coding sequence is TGTGCCAGCAGCATGAGTCCCTCCTACGAGCAGTACTTC. Its protein is CASSMSPSYEQYF.

The rearrangement links TRBV15 to TRBJ2-5, with 9 nucleotides matching TRBD2. Trimming removed 8 bases from V and 3 bases from J; junction bases left unmatched: 4. This CDR3 comprises 13 residues. Germline V gene lookup returns CDR1 LNHNV and CDR2 YYDKDF (reference sequence). CDR3 sequence reads: CATGGRAEETQYF. In DNA, the CDR3 is TGTGCCACCGGCGGGAGGGCGGAAGAGACCCAGTACTTC.

This clonotype came up a few times. This chain links TRBV20-1 with TRBJ2-5, with D maybe TRBD1 (6 bases). Germline assignment: CDR1 DFQATT and CDR2 SNEGSKA (reference sequence). This CDR3 comprises 13 residues. With 1 base removed from V and 5 bases from J, the gap between germline ends came to 11 bases. CDR3 in amino acids: CSARVTGYETQYF. The DNA of the CDR3 is TGCAGTGCTAGAGTCACAGGGTACGAGACCCAGTACTTC.

The genes are TRBV7-6 and TRBJ2-1; 9 bases line up with TRBD1. The germline gives CDR1 SGHVS, CDR2 FNYEAQ. The junction had 8 bases not matched to a gene; V was cut back by 5 bases and J by 9 bases. This CDR3 contains 14 residues. The CDR3 here is CASSVSGTGIEQFF. The CDR3, as DNA: TGTGCCAGCAGCGTATCCGGGACAGGGATTGAGCAGTTCTTC.